These T cell receptor beta chains were read from a single sample in a study of blood T cell repertoires in COVID-19. Assay used: immunoSEQ multiplex PCR; TCRdb lists only in-frame clones, some missing. The sample has about 150,000 clones; 87% are singletons. Sequenced sample: peripheral blood. Receptors were obtained from a woman aged 60 to 75 with active or convalescent COVID-19. CDR3s include the opening cysteine and the closing phenylalanine or tryptophan. A D gene is named only where the DNA matches it firmly. Rows may omit the clone size; those that give it use once, few, many or a size class.

d_call | j_call | clone_size | v_call | cdr3_nt | cdr3_aa
TRBD2 | TRBJ2-5 | - | TRBV12-3/TRBV12-4 | TGTGCCAGCAGATCTAGCGGGGGGGAGACCCAGTACTTC | CASRSSGGETQYF
TRBD1 | TRBJ1-3 | - | TRBV2 | TGTGCCAGCTTCGGACAGGGACCTGGAAACACCATATATTTT | CASFGQGPGNTIYF
TRBD1 | TRBJ1-2 | - | TRBV6-5 | TGTGCCAGCACGGACAGGGGGCCAGCTAACTATGGCTACACCTTC | CASTDRGPANYGYTF
- | TRBJ2-1 | - | TRBV5-1 | TGCGCCTGCGGACTACGACAGGGAGGATACAATGAGCAGTTCTTC | CACGLRQGGYNEQFF
- | TRBJ1-1 | - | TRBV13 | TGTGCCAGCAGTCTAATCACTGAAGCTTTCTTT | CASSLITEAFF
- | TRBJ2-7 | - | TRBV29-1 | TGCAGCGTTGGGTTGTCAGGATACGAGCAGTACTTC | CSVGLSGYEQYF
- | TRBJ2-4 | - | TRBV12-5 | TGTGCTAGTGGTTCCGGGACAACCCAAAACATTCAGTACTTC | CASGSGTTQNIQYF
- | TRBJ2-2 | - | TRBV6-6 | TGTGCCAGCGTTAGGGCAGGGAGGACCGGGGAGCTGTTTTTT | CASVRAGRTGELFF
- | TRBJ2-3 | - | TRBV18 | TGTGCCAGCTCACCACCCGGGACTCTCACAGATACGCAGTATTTT | CASSPPGTLTDTQYF
TRBD1 | TRBJ1-5 | - | TRBV6-1 | TGTGCCAGCAGACTAGTGACAGGGGGCAATCAGCCCCAGCATTTT | CASRLVTGGNQPQHF
TRBD1 | TRBJ1-2 | - | TRBV5-1 | TGCGCCAGCAGCTCTACAGGGGCTAACTATGGCTACACCTTC | CASSSTGANYGYTF
TRBD1 | TRBJ2-7 | - | TRBV30 | TGTGCCTGGACCCTGGGACCGAGACAGGGCGAGCAGTACTTC | CAWTLGPRQGEQYF
TRBD1 | TRBJ1-1 | - | TRBV16 | TGTGCCAGCAGCCAAAACAGGGGGAAGAACACTGAAGCTTTCTTT | CASSQNRGKNTEAFF
- | TRBJ1-3 | - | TRBV7-2 | TGTGCCAGCACCATACAAGGGAGCTCTGGAAACACCATATATTTT | CASTIQGSSGNTIYF
- | TRBJ2-1 | - | TRBV6-4 | TGTGCCAGCAGTGTACTTCTCTTCAATGAGCAGTTCTTC | CASSVLLFNEQFF
- | TRBJ1-6 | few | TRBV2 | TGTGCCAGCAGTGAGAATTCCCAGGGGACCGGTTCACCCCTCCACTTT | CASSENSQGTGSPLHF
- | TRBJ1-4 | - | TRBV14 | TGTGCCAGCAGCCGAAGGGGCCCGGTCCAGCTTAATGAAAAACTGTTTTTT | CASSRRGPVQLNEKLFF
- | TRBJ1-4 | - | TRBV25-1 | TGTGCCAGCATTCTTAATGAAAAACTGTTTTTT | CASILNEKLFF
TRBD1 | TRBJ1-3 | - | TRBV6-5 | TGTGCCAGCAGCTGGGGACAGGGTGGAAACACCATATATTTT | CASSWGQGGNTIYF
- | TRBJ2-5 | - | TRBV2 | TGTGCCAGCAGTGAAGCACAGATAGGGACCCAGTACTTC | CASSEAQIGTQYF
- | TRBJ1-2 | - | TRBV6-5 | TGTGCCAGCAGGTCAGGGGCTAGCTATGGCTACACCTTC | CASRSGASYGYTF
TRBD1 | TRBJ1-4 | - | TRBV4-3 | TGCGCCAGCAGCCTACAGGGGGATCGTTCTGAAAAACTGTTTTTT | CASSLQGDRSEKLFF
TRBD1 | TRBJ2-1 | - | TRBV12-5 | TGTGCTAGTGGTTTGACCGGGACAGCCAATGAGCAGTTCTTC | CASGLTGTANEQFF
- | TRBJ2-3 | few | TRBV11-2 | TGTGCCAGCAGCTTAGCTATGCTAGCTGGCCCAGATACGCAGTATTTT | CASSLAMLAGPDTQYF
- | TRBJ1-3 | - | TRBV29-1 | TGCAGCGTTGTAGCTAAGGGGTTGGCTGGAAACACCATATATTTT | CSVVAKGLAGNTIYF
- | TRBJ2-7 | - | TRBV7-2 | TGTGCCAGCGGCTTACGGGTCCCCGAGCAGTACTTC | CASGLRVPEQYF
- | TRBJ2-2 | - | TRBV11-2 | TGTGCCAGCAGCTTAGATCAGGGCCTGGCCGGGGAGCTGTTTTTT | CASSLDQGLAGELFF
TRBD2 | TRBJ2-2 | - | TRBV6-5 | TGTGCCAGCAGTTACTCGGGACTAGAAGTCACCGGGGAGCTGTTTTTT | CASSYSGLEVTGELFF
TRBD1 | TRBJ2-1 | - | TRBV11-3 | TGTGCCAGCAGCCCCCGAGGGACAGGGGAGAGGAATGAGCAGTTCTTC | CASSPRGTGERNEQFF
- | TRBJ1-4 | - | TRBV4-3 | TGCGCCAGCAGCCAAGAGACAGAGAATGAAAAACTGTTTTTT | CASSQETENEKLFF
- | TRBJ1-6 | - | TRBV6-2/TRBV6-3 | TGTGCCAGCAGTTGGGCAGGTGCCTCACCCCTCCACTTT | CASSWAGASPLHF
TRBD1 | TRBJ1-1 | - | TRBV18 | TGTGCCAGCTCGGCAGGACAGGTCCCACTTGAAGCTTTCTTT | CASSAGQVPLEAFF
TRBD1 | TRBJ1-5 | once | TRBV11-2 | TGTGCCAGCAGCTCAGGGACAGGGCGATATAGCAATCAGCCCCAGCATTTT | CASSSGTGRYSNQPQHF
- | TRBJ2-7 | - | TRBV30 | TGTGCCTGGAGTCCAGGGATCTTGGGGAACTACGAGCAGTACTTC | CAWSPGILGNYEQYF
- | TRBJ2-7 | - | TRBV6-6 | TGTGCCAGCAGCACATCCTACGAGCAGTACTTC | CASSTSYEQYF
TRBD1 | TRBJ1-1 | - | TRBV4-1 | TGCGCCAGCAGCCATTTCAGGGGGCAGGACACTGAAGCTTTCTTT | CASSHFRGQDTEAFF
- | TRBJ1-1 | - | TRBV2 | TGTGCCAGCAGACCCGACTATTTAACTTTCTTT | CASRPDYLTFF
TRBD1 | TRBJ1-2 | once | TRBV19 | TGTGCCAGTAGTTGGGCGCGAGACAGGGAGGACGGCTACACCTTC | CASSWARDREDGYTF
- | TRBJ1-5 | - | TRBV4-3 | TGCGCCAGCAGTCAGGCAGGCAATCAGCCCCAGCATTTT | CASSQAGNQPQHF
TRBD1 | TRBJ2-7 | - | TRBV24-1 | TGTGCCACCAGTGAGCCCGGACAGGGACACCGAACCGACACCTCCTACGAGCAGTACTTC | CATSEPGQGHRTDTSYEQYF
- | TRBJ1-3 | - | TRBV28 | TGTGCCAGCACCACGTTTCAGGGCCGCACCATATATTTT | CASTTFQGRTIYF
- | TRBJ1-5 | - | TRBV5-1 | TGCGCCAGCAGCTTGGCCCCGGGACAAATCAATCAGCCCCAGCATTTT | CASSLAPGQINQPQHF
- | TRBJ2-5 | - | TRBV5-6 | TGTGCCAGCAGCTGGACCCTGGGGACACAAGAGACCCAGTACTTC | CASSWTLGTQETQYF
- | TRBJ2-4 | - | TRBV5-1 | TGCGCCAGCAGCTTGGGGGGCACCAGGAGCGTCGACATTCAGTACTTC | CASSLGGTRSVDIQYF
- | TRBJ1-1 | - | TRBV10-3 | TGTGCCATCAGTGAGTTAACCGGGAGGAACACTGAAGCTTTCTTT | CAISELTGRNTEAFF